This is a list of T cell receptor beta chains from one sample in a study of CXCR3-negative and CXCR3-positive naive CD8 T cells. TCRdb re-called the 5' RACE reads, yielding one record per CDR3 amino acid sequence without DNA. Reported are about 23,000 distinct CDR3 sequences; the ten largest clones contain over 15%. The specimen sequenced was memory CD8+ T cells from blood. The source of these receptors is a human donor in good health. Some clones in this sample may be carry-over from other donors' samples. Both conserved end residues are part of each CDR3. Expanded clones are given a class, and other clones once, few, many or no size at all.

clone size	V gene	J gene	CDR3 length	CDR3 protein
-	TRBV6-2/TRBV6-3	TRBJ2-1	14	CASSYGLTQYEQFF
-	TRBV20-1	TRBJ1-1	13	CSARVGTGYEAFF
-	TRBV6-6	TRBJ2-7	14	CASRAPKSTYEQYF
-	TRBV20-1	TRBJ2-7	14	CSARAGADFYEQYF
-	TRBV29-1	TRBJ2-1	13	CSVAEGAGNEQFF
-	TRBV20-1	TRBJ2-3	14	CSALRGQGLDTQYF
-	TRBV28	TRBJ2-1	15	CASSLAGDLYNEQFF
-	TRBV6-4	TRBJ2-3	14	CASSDRASTDTQYF
-	TRBV28	TRBJ2-7	16	CASSSYRRTTNYEQYF
-	TRBV28	TRBJ2-4	15	CASSFRGLAKNIQYF
-	TRBV7-3	TRBJ2-2	17	CASSLRFSGGPGGELFF
-	TRBV29-1	TRBJ2-7	13	CSVEAPEDYEQYF
-	TRBV5-4	TRBJ2-7	14	CASSWRTQPYEQYF
-	TRBV7-9	TRBJ2-7	13	CASRPQGDDEQYF
-	TRBV6-4	TRBJ2-3	14	CASSDGQGADTQYF
-	TRBV7-8	TRBJ2-1	17	CASSLRLAGAYYNEQFF
-	TRBV6-2/TRBV6-3	TRBJ2-3	16	CASSYTNFGGTDTQYF
-	TRBV4-2	TRBJ1-6	14	CASSQEYENSPLHF
-	TRBV2	TRBJ2-2	12	CAWGFSTGELFF
-	TRBV4-3	TRBJ1-1	14	CASSPRGGDTEAFF
-	TRBV7-8	TRBJ2-7	12	CASYEQAYEQYF
-	TRBV20-1	TRBJ2-7	15	CSAREGGRENGEQYF
-	TRBV5-1	TRBJ2-7	13	CASSGWGEDEQYF
-	TRBV11-2	TRBJ1-1	11	CASRQLTKAFF
-	TRBV6-2/TRBV6-3	TRBJ2-5	14	CASSWNYREETQYF
-	TRBV28	TRBJ1-3	14	CASRLGGSGNTIYF
-	TRBV9	TRBJ1-5	15	CASSETVGDNQPQHF
-	TRBV7-2	TRBJ2-7	14	CASSLVGGLYEQYF
-	TRBV7-3	TRBJ2-1	13	CASSFGGSNEQFF
-	TRBV7-8	TRBJ1-5	15	CASSSKGRDKEPQHF
-	TRBV20-1	TRBJ2-2	16	CSARDGIAGNPGELFF
medium-sized	TRBV28	TRBJ2-7	16	CASSPPITGAGDEQYF
-	TRBV7-6	TRBJ2-2	19	CASSLTHMGQLPNTGELFF
-	TRBV6-4	TRBJ2-1	15	CASSDSLAGGQEQFF
-	TRBV19	TRBJ1-1	13	CASSIGGNTEAFF
-	TRBV6-2/TRBV6-3	TRBJ1-5	15	CASSRDSSSNQPQHF
-	TRBV4-1	TRBJ2-3	14	CASSQAAGTDTQYF
-	TRBV28	TRBJ2-1	17	CASSLPPTGRTYNEQFF
-	TRBV27	TRBJ1-2	13	CASSPRTDYGYTF
-	TRBV7-9	TRBJ1-5	17	CASSLASGAYSNQPQHF
-	TRBV6-6	TRBJ1-2	15	CASSYNPPGGHGYTF
-	TRBV6-2/TRBV6-3	TRBJ2-7	14	CASSWETGSYEQYF
-	TRBV12-3/TRBV12-4	TRBJ2-3	15	CASSLTGFGTDTQYF
-	TRBV7-9	TRBJ2-5	14	CASRQLTGEETQYF
-	TRBV29-1	TRBJ2-7	14	CSASSGQGVYEQYF
-	TRBV9	TRBJ2-7	15	CASSVGSGQTYEQYF
-	TRBV27	TRBJ2-7	13	CASSFQGSYEQYF
-	TRBV29-1	TRBJ2-3	15	CSVEASGAPTDTQYF
-	TRBV6-6	TRBJ2-3	13	CASDRGSADTQYF
-	TRBV12-3/TRBV12-4	TRBJ2-7	12	CASRGQAYEQYF
-	TRBV10-3	TRBJ2-7	17	CAISGIGAGEPSYEQYF
-	TRBV4-1	TRBJ2-2	14	CASSQGWNTGELFF
-	TRBV6-1	TRBJ2-7	14	CASSDGQGPYEQYF
-	TRBV5-1	TRBJ2-1	11	CASSYGREQFF
-	TRBV7-9	TRBJ1-2	17	CASSSQDRVPSNYGYTF
-	TRBV29-1	TRBJ2-3	12	CSQAYLTDTQYF
-	TRBV7-9	TRBJ2-7	11	CASSSDGEQYF
-	TRBV20-1	TRBJ2-1	14	CSARDLASSYEQFF